Listed here are 19 T cell receptor beta chains from one sample, sequenced in a study of cytomegalovirus exposure and HLA in healthy donors. Amplification used 60 Vbeta primers and 13 Jbeta primers. Only in-frame clones appear in the TCRdb table, and some are missing; sequencing was by immunoSEQ multiplex PCR. The sample has about 160,000 clones, roughly 75% seen once; the top ten hold 1%. Sequencing was carried out using PBMCs. Receptor source: a woman in her fifties or sixties in good health and CMV-seropositive.

The chain recombines TRBV15 with TRBJ2-1; TRBD2 might be the D (6 bases). Germline values: CDR1 LNHNV, CDR2 YYDKDF (reference sequence). The CDR3 contains 14 residues. V was pared by 5 bases and J by 6 bases, with 14 bases between. CDR3 residues: CATSYGGSGNEQFF. As DNA, the CDR3 is TGTGCCACCAGCTACGGGGGAAGCGGCAATGAGCAGTTCTTC.

The chain couples TRBV6-1 to TRBJ1-6; 10 nucleotides align to TRBD1. Germline V gene lookup returns CDR1 MNHNS and CDR2 SASEGT. The ends lost 6 bases at V and 7 bases at J; junction bases unmatched: 6. The CDR3 loop spans 15 amino acids. The CDR3 loop is CASRWTGGNNSPLHF. The CDR3 nucleotides are TGTGCCAGCAGGTGGACAGGGGGAAACAATTCACCCCTCCACTTT.

Concerning this clone itself: A junction boundary mismatches the germline segment, possibly from a read error. The rearrangement joins TRBV7-9 to TRBJ2-2; 9 bases line up with TRBD2. The CDR3 is 16 amino acids. Per germline, CDR1 SEHNR and CDR2 FQNEAQ (reference sequence). The DNA for the CDR3 is TGTTCCAGCAGCTTGGGAGCGGGGGGGAACACCGGGGAGCTGTTTTTT. It encodes CSSSLGAGGNTGELFF.

This clone occurred a few times. The chain employs TRBV9 and TRBJ2-6; 10 bases agree with TRBD1. The V segment lost 3 bases and the J segment 0 bases; nucleotides outside the gene matches: 6. This CDR3 contains 18 residues. CDR1 is SGDLS and CDR2 is YYNGEE in the germline V gene. CDR3 region: CASSDRDRGHSGANVLTF. CDR3 coding DNA: TGTGCCAGCAGCGACCGGGACAGGGGCCACTCTGGGGCCAACGTCCTGACTTTC.

The chain has TRBV2 and TRBJ2-7; D may be TRBD1 (5 bases). This CDR3 comprises 14 residues. Trimming shortened V by 1 base and J by 6 bases, and 13 bases separated the two germline ends. Germline V gives CDR1 SNHLY, CDR2 FYNNEI. This CDR3 reads CASSEVSYRTEQYF. Written as DNA, the CDR3 is TGTGCCAGCAGTGAAGTATCATACAGGACCGAGCAGTACTTC.

V gene TRBV28 combines with J gene TRBJ2-5; the match to TRBD1 covers 11 bases. The end of the DNA fits TRBJ2-7 better, so the J call may be wrong. The CDR3 consists of 15 residues. Germline CDR1 reads MDHEN; CDR2 reads SYDVKM. CDR3 nucleotide sequence: TGTGCCAGCAGTGAACACGGGACAGGGGGTTCCGAGCAGTACTTC. Encoded protein: CASSEHGTGGSEQYF.

V gene TRBV9 combines with J gene TRBJ1-4; possibly TRBD1 for D (5 bases). The length of the CDR3 is 15 residues. V dropped 0 bases and J dropped 8 bases, with 14 bases sitting between them. Germline CDR1 SGDLS, CDR2 YYNGEE. In DNA form, the CDR3 reads TGTGCCAGCAGCGTAGGGGCAGGGTCAGAGGAAAAACTGTTTTTT. Translated, it gives CASSVGAGSEEKLFF.

The chain links TRBV15 to TRBJ2-3; 9 bases fit TRBD2. The CDR3 runs 16 residues. CDR1 and CDR2 from the germline V gene are LNHNV and YYDKDF (reference sequence). Trimming cost V 1 base and J 0 bases; bases outside gene matches: 2. The CDR3 bases are TGTGCCACCAGCAGAGGGACTAGCGAGAGCACAGATACGCAGTATTTT. Residues: CATSRGTSESTDTQYF.

The chain uses TRBV29-1 and TRBJ2-3; 9 bases are shared with TRBD2. V trimming: 5 bases; J trimming: 4 bases; junction bases outside the gene matches: 7. This CDR3 is 14 amino acids long. Germline values: CDR1 SQVTM, CDR2 ANQGSEA. CDR3 loop: CSVTKREVADTQYF. In nucleotides, the CDR3 is TGCAGCGTTACTAAGCGGGAGGTTGCAGATACGCAGTATTTT.

The V and J genes are TRBV6-5 and TRBJ1-2; 8 bases agree with TRBD1. Germline loops: CDR1 MNHEY, CDR2 SVGAGI. CDR3 length equals 15 residues. V was pared by 4 bases and J by 4 bases, with 8 bases of the junction left unmatched. The CDR3 region is CASSSNGQGFYGYTF. The CDR3 DNA follows: TGTGCCAGCAGTTCCAACGGACAGGGCTTCTATGGCTACACCTTC.

This clone was counted between two and nine times. This sequence joins TRBV5-1 and TRBJ2-7; possibly TRBD1 for D (6 bases). The CDR3 extends over 14 amino acids. V was shortened by 4 bases and J by 0 bases, with 11 bases between the two germline ends. The germline V gene encodes CDR1 SGHRS and CDR2 YFSETQ. The CDR3 nucleotides read TGCGCCAGCAGCAAAAACAGGGACTCCTACGAGCAGTACTTC. It encodes CASSKNRDSYEQYF.

This clone was seen just once. The chain employs TRBV2 and TRBJ1-1; a possible D gene is TRBD1 (6 bases). The CDR3 length is 14 residues. V was pared by 7 bases and J by 4 bases, with 16 bases between. Germline V gene data show CDR1 as SNHLY and CDR2 as FYNNEI. The CDR3 loop is CASTAEGGPTEAFF. The CDR3 DNA sequence: TGTGCCAGCACGGCGGAAGGGGGTCCCACTGAAGCTTTCTTT.

The V call is TRBV5-1, the J call TRBJ2-1; 9 nucleotides line up with TRBD2. The germline V gene has CDR1 SGHRS and CDR2 YFSETQ. The J segment lost 9 bases and the V segment lost 0 bases, leaving 4 bases of the junction unmatched. The CDR3 is 14 amino acids. DNA for the CDR3: TGCGCCAGCAGCTTGGTAGCGGGAGCACGTGAGCAGTTCTTC. Translating it yields CASSLVAGAREQFF.

This clone was seen once. This rearrangement joins TRBV2 to TRBJ1-2, with a tentative D call TRBD1 (5 bases). The CDR3 extends over 14 amino acids. Germline CDR1 SNHLY, CDR2 FYNNEI. Deletions cut 3 bases from V and 2 bases from J, with 10 bases between. The CDR3 loop reads CASSDLGENYGYTF. The DNA for the CDR3 is TGTGCCAGCAGTGACTTAGGGGAAAACTATGGCTACACCTTC.

This clone has only a few counts. Here the CDR3 reads CAWSVRDEQFF. The DNA for the CDR3 is TGTGCCTGGAGTGTACGGGATGAGCAGTTCTTC. The V gene is TRBV30, the J gene TRBJ2-1; D not certain. The CDR3 loop spans 11 amino acids. From germline, CDR1 is GTSNPN and CDR2 SVGIG (reference sequence). The germline V and J ends were trimmed by 0 bases and 8 bases, with 5 bases remaining between them.

The V and J genes are TRBV6-5 and TRBJ1-3, with 8 bases identical to TRBD1. The trim removed 3 bases at V and 4 bases at J, leaving 5 bases unmatched. Germline values: CDR1 MNHEY, CDR2 SVGAGI. The CDR3 sequence is 15 residues long. This CDR3 is CASSYDRGGGNTIYF. In DNA form, the CDR3 reads TGTGCCAGCAGTTATGACAGGGGCGGAGGAAACACCATATATTTT.

The rearrangement joins TRBV7-6 to TRBJ2-2; 11 nucleotides match TRBD1. J lost 7 bases, V lost 4 bases, and 5 bases had no gene match. The CDR3 length is 15 residues. Per the germline V gene, CDR1 is SGHVS and CDR2 is FNYEAQ. CDR3 nucleotide sequence: TGTGCCAGCAGCTCCCGGGACAGGGGGATCGGGGAGCTGTTTTTT. Protein sequence: CASSSRDRGIGELFF.

The chain is built from TRBV7-9 and TRBJ2-1, with D uncertain. V lost 1 base and J lost 7, with 5 bases in between. The CDR3 loop spans 12 amino acids. CDR1 is SEHNR and CDR2 is FQNEAQ in the germline V gene (reference sequence). The CDR3, as DNA: TGTGCCAGCAGCTTAGAGAGAAATGAGCAGTTCTTC. It is translated as CASSLERNEQFF.

The chain carries TRBV5-4 and TRBJ2-7; TRBD2 matches 12 bases. J lost 7 bases, V lost 4 bases, and 6 bases had no gene match. There are 14 residues in the CDR3. Looked up from germline, CDR1 is SGHNT and CDR2 is YYREEE (reference sequence). In DNA, the CDR3 is TGTGCCAGCAGCCCCGGACTAGCGGGGTGGGAGCAGTACTTC. Amino acid sequence: CASSPGLAGWEQYF.